One and the same sample provided the 9 T cell receptor beta chains below, sequenced in a study of OX40 agonist ivuxolimab in advanced cancers. Sequenced by immunoSEQ multiplex PCR; TCRdb stores in-frame clones only, minus some. The data hold fewer than 85,000 clones, with roughly 90% observed a single time. Here the sequenced sample was CD4+ or CD8+ T cells sorted from blood, taken in a trial of the OX40 agonist ivuxolimab. These receptors were obtained from an adult with an advanced solid tumor such as melanoma, head and neck, liver or kidney cancer.

The chain joins TRBV7-9 to TRBJ1-2; D perhaps matches TRBD1 (6 bases). V was cut by 2 bases and J by 1 base, with 14 bases left in between. The CDR3 contains 16 residues. Germline assignment: CDR1 SEHNR and CDR2 FQNEAQ (reference sequence). CDR3 sequence (DNA): TGTGCCAGCAGCTTATTGCCGGGACACCATAACTATGGCTACACCTTC. This codes for CASSLLPGHHNYGYTF.

The gene calls are TRBV19 and TRBJ1-2, with D possibly matching TRBD1 (6 bases). The CDR3 has 13 residues. With 3 bases removed from V and 6 bases from J, the gap between germline ends came to 11 bases. The V gene's germline CDR1 is LNHDA and CDR2 SQIVND (reference sequence). The CDR3, as DNA: TGTGCCAGTAGTATCGGTACAGGGAATGGCTACACCTTC. Translating gives CASSIGTGNGYTF.

V is TRBV28 and J is TRBJ2-5; possible D gene TRBD2, 5 bases. Germline loops: CDR1 MDHEN, CDR2 SYDVKM. Trimming pared 10 bases from V and 7 bases from J, leaving 19 bases between. This CDR3 is built from 13 residues. This CDR3 reads CAILNGVRGTQYF. The CDR3 DNA follows: TGTGCCATCCTAAACGGAGTTCGGGGGACCCAGTACTTC.

The chain combines TRBV7-9 with TRBJ1-6, with 9 nucleotides matching TRBD1. This CDR3 comprises 15 residues. V dropped 5 bases and J dropped 7; count of bases not matched to a gene: 6. CDR1 is SEHNR and CDR2 is FQNEAQ in the germline V gene (reference sequence). CDR3 coding DNA: TGTGCCAGCAGCCCCGGGACAGGGAACAATTCACCCCTCCACTTT. The encoded protein is CASSPGTGNNSPLHF.

This clone was recorded once. J is TRBJ2-7 and V is TRBV19, with D possibly matching TRBD1 (6 bases). Germline V gene data show CDR1 as LNHDA and CDR2 as SQIVND (reference sequence). V was clipped by 9 bases and J by 5 bases, with 14 bases between them. The CDR3 has 12 amino acids. CDR3 coding DNA: TGTGCCAGCCACCGGACAGCCCACGAGCAGTACTTC. It translates to CASHRTAHEQYF. Filled out from reference TRBV19 and TRBJ2-7, the complete variable domain reads DGGITQSPKYLFRKEGQNVTLSCEQNLNHDAMYWYRQDPGQGLRLIYYSQIVNDFQKGDIAEGYSVSREKKESFPLTVTSAQKNPTAFYLCASHRTAHEQYFGPGTRLTVT.

The genes are TRBV6-1 and TRBJ2-5; D unresolved. CDR1 MNHNS and CDR2 SASEGT come from the germline V gene. The CDR3 has 12 residues. V was trimmed by 7 bases and J by 4 bases, leaving 10 bases between them. The DNA of the CDR3 is TGTGCCAGCAAAGGTGGGTCAGAGACCCAGTACTTC. Amino acids: CASKGGSETQYF.

CDR3 nucleotides: TGTGCCAGTAGCATCATAGGGGCAGGGAGCTCCTACGAGCAGTACTTC. As protein: CASSIIGAGSSYEQYF. This chain uses TRBV19 with TRBJ2-7, with D perhaps TRBD1 or TRBD2 (5 bases each). The CDR3 covers 16 residues. Trimming removed 6 bases from V and 0 bases from J, with 18 bases in between. Looked up from germline, CDR1 is LNHDA and CDR2 is SQIVND (reference sequence).

The chain has TRBV27 and TRBJ1-6; tentatively, D is TRBD1 (5 bases). This CDR3 contains 15 residues. Germline assignment: CDR1 MNHEY and CDR2 SMNVEV (reference sequence). V shed 5 bases and J shed 10 bases, with 18 bases lying between them. CDR3 loop: CASSLGLEGISPLHF. The CDR3 bases are TGTGCCAGCAGTCTCGGACTGGAGGGGATCTCACCCCTCCACTTT.

As to this clone: Other DNA sequences in the same sample also yield this CDR3. CDR3: CASSPTPGLAGAYNEQFF. In DNA form, the CDR3 reads TGTGCCAGCAGCCCAACCCCGGGACTAGCGGGAGCTTATAATGAGCAGTTCTTC. The rearrangement uses TRBV5-6 and TRBJ2-1; 14 bases line up with TRBD2. Germline CDR1 and CDR2: SGHDT and YYEEEE. Trimming at V came to 4 bases and at J to 7 bases, leaving 13 bases not matched to a gene. The length of the CDR3 is 18 residues. The complete variable domain, with remaining parts taken from reference TRBV5-6 and TRBJ2-1, reads DAGVTQSPTHLIKTRGQQVTLRCSPKSGHDTVSWYQQALGQGPQFIFQYYEEEERQRGNFPDRFSGHQFPNYSSELNVNALLLGDSALYLCASSPTPGLAGAYNEQFFGPGTRLTVL.